This T cell receptor beta chain was captured by sequencing in a study of CD8+ T cells in alopecia areata. Study at large: Percentage of affected scalp area was the basis on which treated patients' severity was scored. Study-level points and caveats: Numerous clones, expanded in lesions, remained in scalp and blood during tofacitinib. Tofacitinib yielded significantly lower scalp clonality and fewer expanded CD8+ clones among the top 100. Sequence data from scalp samples additionally include resident alphabeta T cells of normal skin.

Extracted RNA was reverse transcribed into cDNA, the sequencing template. Generated by immunoSEQ multiplex PCR, the TCRdb table keeps only in-frame clones and is missing some. The sample consists of 150,000 to 200,000 clones, approximately 65% of them appearing once. Treatment noted: oral pan-JAK inhibitor, 5-10 mg twice daily. This CDR3 has 13 residues. A word on this clone: Antigen unknown.

J is TRBJ2-1 and V is TRBV21-1; the DNA was not used to check the table's D call, TRBD1. TRBV21-1 is deemed a pseudogene. This clonotype was obtained from a human donor with alopecia areata. The source material was CD4+ T cells sorted from blood, sampled at week 4, from a patient treated with tofacitinib. The CDR3 DNA follows: TGTGCCAGCAGCAATAGGGGCTTCAATGAGCAGTTCTTC. Translated: CASSNRGFNEQFF.